The T cell receptor beta chain under discussion was sequenced for a study of blood T cell repertoires in COVID-19. Whole-study context: COVID-19 samples collected from the United States, Italy and Spain covered acute and convalescent phases. T cells, B-cell-depleted T cells, or PBMCs provided the cDNA or gDNA that served as material.

Germline lookup yields CDR1 SNHLY and CDR2 FYNNEI. The CDR3 is made up of 11 amino acids. V was shortened by 6 bases and J by 2 bases, with 5 bases between the two germline ends. Patients from Seattle were sampled longitudinally, starting during active infection. Sequenced by immunoSEQ multiplex PCR; TCRdb stores in-frame clones only, minus some. The sample has 350,000 to 450,000 clones; around 87% are singletons. The chain employs TRBV2 and TRBJ2-7; unclear D gene. Sequencing was done on a sample of peripheral blood. The receptor's source is an older woman with COVID-19, enrolled during active disease. The CDR3 region is CASRAAYEQYF. For the CDR3, the DNA is TGTGCCAGCAGGGCCGCCTACGAGCAGTACTTC. Full variable domain (outside the CDR3, taken from reference TRBV2 and TRBJ2-7): EPEVTQTPSHQVTQMGQEVILRCVPISNHLYFYWYRQILGQKVEFLVSFYNNEISEKSEIFDDQFSVERPDGSNFTLKIRSTKLEDSAMYFCASRAAYEQYFGPGTRLTVT.